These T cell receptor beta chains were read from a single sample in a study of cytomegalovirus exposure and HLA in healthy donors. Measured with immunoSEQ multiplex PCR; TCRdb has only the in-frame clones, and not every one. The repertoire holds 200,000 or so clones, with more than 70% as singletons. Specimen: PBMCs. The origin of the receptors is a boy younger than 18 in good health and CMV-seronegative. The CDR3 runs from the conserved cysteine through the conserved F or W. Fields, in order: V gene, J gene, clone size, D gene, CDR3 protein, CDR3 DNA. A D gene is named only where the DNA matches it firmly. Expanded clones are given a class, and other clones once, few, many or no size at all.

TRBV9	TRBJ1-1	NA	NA	CASSVARNTEAFF	TGTGCCAGCAGCGTAGCCCGGAACACTGAAGCTTTCTTT
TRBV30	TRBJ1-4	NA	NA	CAWSQKGGSSEKLFF	TGTGCCTGGAGCCAAAAGGGGGGGTCGAGTGAAAAACTGTTTTTT
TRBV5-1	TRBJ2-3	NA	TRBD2	CASSLLFSGELTDTQYF	TGCGCCAGCAGCTTGCTCTTTAGCGGGGAGTTGACAGATACGCAGTATTTT
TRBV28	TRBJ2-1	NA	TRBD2	CASGPGLAKGEQFF	TGTGCCAGCGGGCCCGGACTAGCAAAAGGTGAGCAGTTCTTC
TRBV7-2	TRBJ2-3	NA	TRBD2	CASSSRAATSGSRVNTQYF	TGTGCCAGCAGCTCCCGGGCGGCGACTAGCGGGAGTAGAGTGAATACGCAGTATTTT
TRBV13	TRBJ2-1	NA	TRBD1	CASSTGATYNEQFF	TGTGCCAGCAGCACAGGGGCGACCTACAATGAGCAGTTCTTC
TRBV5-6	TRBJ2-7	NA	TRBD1	CASSDTGGRYEQYF	TGTGCCAGCAGCGACACAGGGGGCCGCTACGAGCAGTACTTC
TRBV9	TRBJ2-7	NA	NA	CASSPGGTTYEQYF	TGTGCCAGCAGCCCCGGGGGAACTACCTACGAGCAGTACTTC
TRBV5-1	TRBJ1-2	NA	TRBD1	CASSKTWTGEIDGYTF	TGCGCCAGCAGCAAGACATGGACAGGAGAAATAGATGGCTACACCTTC
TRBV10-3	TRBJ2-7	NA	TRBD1	CAIRGTGGHEQYF	TGTGCCATCAGGGGGACAGGGGGCCACGAGCAGTACTTC
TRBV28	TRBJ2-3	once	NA	CAIKEDAADTQYF	TGTGCCATCAAGGAGGACGCCGCAGATACGCAGTATTTT
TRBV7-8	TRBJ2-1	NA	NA	CASSLTGNNEQFF	TGTGCCAGCAGCTTAACAGGGAACAATGAGCAGTTCTTC
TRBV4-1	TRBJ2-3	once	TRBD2	CASSQEVTAGSTDTQYF	TGCGCCAGCAGCCAAGAAGTTACAGCGGGGTCCACAGATACGCAGTATTTT
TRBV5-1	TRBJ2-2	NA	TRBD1	CASSSRTGLNTGELFF	TGCGCCAGCAGCTCTCGGACAGGACTGAACACCGGGGAGCTGTTTTTT
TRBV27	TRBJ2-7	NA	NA	CASRAGFEQYF	TGTGCCAGCAGGGCCGGGTTTGAGCAGTACTTC
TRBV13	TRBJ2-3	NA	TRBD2	CASTPEGLGTDTQYF	TGTGCCAGCACCCCTGAGGGACTAGGCACAGATACGCAGTATTTT
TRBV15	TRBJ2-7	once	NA	CATSRDRGQPSSYEQYF	TGTGCCACCAGCAGAGATCGAGGGCAGCCGAGCTCCTACGAGCAGTACTTC
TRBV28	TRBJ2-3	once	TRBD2	CASSLLRPTGGRLIDTQYF	TGTGCCAGCAGTTTATTAAGACCGACTGGCGGGAGGTTGATAGATACGCAGTATTTT
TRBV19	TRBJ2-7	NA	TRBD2	CASSRGLAGVPEQYF	TGTGCCAGTAGTAGGGGACTAGCGGGAGTTCCCGAGCAGTACTTC
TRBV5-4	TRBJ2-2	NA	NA	CASSPSGRQGRTGELFF	TGTGCCAGCAGCCCCAGCGGGCGACAGGGCCGCACCGGGGAGCTGTTTTTT
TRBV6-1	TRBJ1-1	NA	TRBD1	CASSEFGGQGNTEAFF	TGTGCCAGCAGTGAATTTGGGGGACAGGGCAACACTGAAGCTTTCTTT
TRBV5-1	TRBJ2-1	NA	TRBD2	CASSLGTSGKNEQFF	TGCGCCAGCAGCTTGGGGACTAGCGGGAAGAATGAGCAGTTCTTC
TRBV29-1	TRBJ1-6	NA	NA	CSARSSYNSPLHF	TGCAGCGCAAGGAGCTCCTATAATTCCCCCCTCCACTTT
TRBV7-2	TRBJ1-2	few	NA	CASSHGSPGGYTF	TGTGCCAGCAGCCACGGGAGCCCCGGGGGCTACACCTTC
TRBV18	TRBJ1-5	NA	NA	CASSIDSSSQPQHF	TGTGCCAGCTCAATCGACAGTAGTAGTCAGCCCCAGCATTTT
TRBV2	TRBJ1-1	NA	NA	CAGQGRRGTEAFF	TGTGCCGGCCAGGGGCGAAGAGGGACTGAAGCTTTCTTT
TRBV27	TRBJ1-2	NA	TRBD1	CASSSSPGQGIYGYTF	TGTGCCAGCAGTTCCTCTCCGGGACAGGGTATCTATGGCTACACCTTC
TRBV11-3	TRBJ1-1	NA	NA	CASSEEGFTEAFF	TGTGCCAGCAGCGAGGAGGGGTTCACTGAAGCTTTCTTT
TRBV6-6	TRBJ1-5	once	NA	CASIQAGNSNQPQHF	TGTGCCAGCATCCAGGCCGGTAATAGCAATCAGCCCCAGCATTTT
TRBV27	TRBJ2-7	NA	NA	CASSLGQGGYEQYF	TGTGCCAGCAGTTTAGGACAGGGAGGGTACGAGCAGTACTTC
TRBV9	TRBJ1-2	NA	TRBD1	CASSPSGQGFGYTF	TGTGCCAGCAGCCCCTCGGGACAGGGCTTCGGCTACACCTTC
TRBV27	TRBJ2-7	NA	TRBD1	CATSLGAGQGPPYEQYF	TGTGCCACCAGTTTAGGGGCCGGACAGGGGCCCCCCTACGAGCAGTACTTC
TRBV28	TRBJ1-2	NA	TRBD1	CASSLAGQGAGGYTF	TGTGCCAGCAGTTTGGCGGGACAGGGGGCAGGGGGCTACACCTTC
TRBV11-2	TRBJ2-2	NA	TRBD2	CASSLLGLGDRELFF	TGTGCCAGCAGCTTATTGGGACTAGGGGACCGGGAGCTGTTTTTT
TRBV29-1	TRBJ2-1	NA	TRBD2	CSVRDGLAYNEQFF	TGCAGCGTTAGGGACGGACTAGCGTACAATGAGCAGTTCTTC
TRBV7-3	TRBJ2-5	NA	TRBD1	CASSLGQRNQETQYF	TGTGCCAGCAGCTTGGGACAGCGGAACCAAGAGACCCAGTACTTC
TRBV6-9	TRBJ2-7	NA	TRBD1	CASSRRDRALPIYEQYF	TGTGCCAGCAGTCGCCGGGACAGGGCCCTTCCAATTTACGAGCAGTACTTC